These T cell receptor beta chains were read from a single sample in a study of cytotoxic CD8 clonotypes in ibrutinib-treated CLL. Data came from immunoSEQ multiplex PCR; TCRdb stores just in-frame clones and leaves some out. The sample includes approximately 330,000 clones, around four fifths of them seen just once. The sample consisted of PBMCs, taken before ibrutinib treatment. Receptors originate from a human donor with chronic lymphocytic leukemia. The CDR3 runs from the conserved cysteine through the conserved F or W. D genes are given only for firm matches. Some rows mark clone size as missing; the rest say once, few, many or name a class of expanded clone.

j_gene: TRBJ2-2; v_gene: TRBV2; d_gene: TRBD2; abundance: .; CDR3aa: CASSPTSGNTGELFF; CDR3nt: TGTGCCAGCAGTCCGACTAGCGGGAACACCGGGGAGCTGTTTTTT
j_gene: TRBJ2-3; v_gene: TRBV15; d_gene: TRBD2; abundance: .; CDR3aa: CATSSGRSSTDTQYF; CDR3nt: TGTGCCACCAGCAGCGGGAGGTCTAGCACAGATACGCAGTATTTT
j_gene: TRBJ2-5; v_gene: TRBV6-5; d_gene: .; abundance: once; CDR3aa: CASSRRTLETQYF; CDR3nt: TGTGCCAGCAGCCGTAGGACGCTAGAGACCCAGTACTTC
j_gene: TRBJ2-3; v_gene: TRBV5-5; d_gene: TRBD1; abundance: .; CDR3aa: CASSSDRGRSTDTQYF; CDR3nt: TGTGCCAGCAGCTCTGACAGGGGGCGTAGCACAGATACGCAGTATTTT
j_gene: TRBJ2-7; v_gene: TRBV28; d_gene: TRBD1; abundance: .; CDR3aa: CASSSLGQGVPYEQYF; CDR3nt: TGTGCCAGCAGTTCCTTGGGACAGGGGGTTCCGTACGAGCAGTACTTC
j_gene: TRBJ1-1; v_gene: TRBV9; d_gene: .; abundance: once; CDR3aa: CASSAFSVNTEAFF; CDR3nt: TGTGCCAGCAGCGCTTTTAGTGTCAACACTGAAGCTTTCTTT
j_gene: TRBJ1-1; v_gene: TRBV7-9; d_gene: .; abundance: few; CDR3aa: CASSPGQTNTEAFF; CDR3nt: TGTGCCAGCAGCCCCGGACAAACGAACACTGAAGCTTTCTTT
j_gene: TRBJ1-3; v_gene: TRBV6-1; d_gene: .; abundance: .; CDR3aa: CASSETGFGNTIYF; CDR3nt: TGTGCCAGCAGTGAAACAGGTTTTGGAAACACCATATATTTT
j_gene: TRBJ2-7; v_gene: TRBV27; d_gene: .; abundance: .; CDR3aa: CASSLLFSDKPYEQYF; CDR3nt: TGTGCCAGCAGTTTACTCTTTTCCGACAAGCCCTACGAGCAGTACTTC
j_gene: TRBJ2-1; v_gene: TRBV29-1; d_gene: .; abundance: .; CDR3aa: CSVNEGSYNEQFF; CDR3nt: TGCAGCGTGAACGAGGGCTCCTACAATGAGCAGTTCTTC
j_gene: TRBJ2-6; v_gene: TRBV5-1; d_gene: .; abundance: .; CDR3aa: CASSLNPLSGANVLTF; CDR3nt: TGCGCCAGCAGCTTGAATCCGCTCTCTGGGGCCAACGTCCTGACTTTC
j_gene: TRBJ1-1; v_gene: TRBV15; d_gene: .; abundance: .; CDR3aa: CATSREGSPTEAFF; CDR3nt: TGTGCCACCAGCAGAGAGGGGAGTCCCACTGAAGCTTTCTTT
j_gene: TRBJ2-5; v_gene: TRBV28; d_gene: .; abundance: .; CDR3aa: CASSLFSPLETQYF; CDR3nt: TGTGCCAGCAGTCTCTTCTCCCCCCTGGAGACCCAGTACTTC
j_gene: TRBJ2-1; v_gene: TRBV7-6; d_gene: TRBD2; abundance: once; CDR3aa: CASSPGLANNEQFF; CDR3nt: TGTGCCAGCAGCCCGGGACTAGCGAACAATGAGCAGTTCTTC
j_gene: TRBJ1-1; v_gene: TRBV7-3; d_gene: .; abundance: .; CDR3aa: CASSPNAQTDGAFF; CDR3nt: TGTGCCAGCAGCCCTAACGCCCAGACAGACGGAGCTTTCTTT
j_gene: TRBJ2-3; v_gene: TRBV7-2; d_gene: TRBD2; abundance: .; CDR3aa: CASSLGLAGDTQYF; CDR3nt: TGTGCCAGCAGCTTAGGTCTAGCGGGAGATACGCAGTATTTT
j_gene: TRBJ2-7; v_gene: TRBV5-1; d_gene: .; abundance: .; CDR3aa: CASSLSPAYEQYF; CDR3nt: TGCGCCAGCAGCTTGAGTCCGGCGTACGAGCAGTACTTC
j_gene: TRBJ1-2; v_gene: TRBV18; d_gene: TRBD1; abundance: .; CDR3aa: CATTTSRQGTYGYTF; CDR3nt: TGTGCCACTACCACCTCCAGACAGGGGACCTATGGCTACACCTTC
j_gene: TRBJ1-1; v_gene: TRBV7-9; d_gene: TRBD1; abundance: .; CDR3aa: CASSAHQPGQGAGTEAFF; CDR3nt: TGTGCCAGCAGCGCCCACCAACCGGGACAGGGGGCGGGAACTGAAGCTTTCTTT
j_gene: TRBJ2-1; v_gene: TRBV7-6; d_gene: .; abundance: .; CDR3aa: CASSFDQGTYNEQFF; CDR3nt: TGTGCCAGCAGCTTCGATCAGGGGACCTACAATGAGCAGTTCTTC
j_gene: TRBJ2-3; v_gene: TRBV10-3; d_gene: TRBD2; abundance: .; CDR3aa: CAISDRAGEEYF; CDR3nt: TGTGCCATCAGTGATCGAGCGGGAGAGGAGTATTTT
j_gene: TRBJ1-5; v_gene: TRBV19; d_gene: .; abundance: .; CDR3aa: CASSITRPEGQPQHF; CDR3nt: TGTGCCAGTAGTATAACTCGTCCGGAAGGTCAGCCCCAGCATTTT
j_gene: TRBJ1-3; v_gene: TRBV15; d_gene: .; abundance: .; CDR3aa: CATSRGGSASGNTIYF; CDR3nt: TGTGCCACCAGCAGAGGGGGCTCCGCCTCTGGAAACACCATATATTTT
j_gene: TRBJ2-7; v_gene: TRBV5-1; d_gene: TRBD1; abundance: .; CDR3aa: CASSADRGGYEQYF; CDR3nt: TGCGCCAGCAGCGCCGACAGGGGCGGCTACGAGCAGTACTTC
j_gene: TRBJ2-1; v_gene: TRBV11-3; d_gene: .; abundance: .; CDR3aa: CASSLAPSTPSFF; CDR3nt: TGTGCCAGCAGCTTAGCGCCCTCAACCCCCTCGTTCTTC
j_gene: TRBJ2-3; v_gene: TRBV12-5; d_gene: .; abundance: few; CDR3aa: CASGQGHADTQYF; CDR3nt: TGTGCTAGCGGTCAGGGGCATGCAGATACGCAGTATTTT
j_gene: TRBJ2-1; v_gene: TRBV7-6; d_gene: .; abundance: .; CDR3aa: CASSAPRAGYSDEQFF; CDR3nt: TGTGCCAGCAGCGCACCCCGCGCGGGGTACAGCGATGAGCAGTTCTTC
j_gene: TRBJ1-1; v_gene: TRBV2; d_gene: TRBD1; abundance: .; CDR3aa: CASRGQGSTEAFF; CDR3nt: TGTGCCAGCAGGGGACAGGGAAGCACTGAAGCTTTCTTT
j_gene: TRBJ1-1; v_gene: TRBV19; d_gene: .; abundance: once; CDR3aa: CASSIGFTEAFF; CDR3nt: TGTGCCAGTAGTATAGGGTTCACTGAAGCTTTCTTT
j_gene: TRBJ2-7; v_gene: TRBV7-2; d_gene: .; abundance: .; CDR3aa: CASSLEQTLSYEQYF; CDR3nt: TGTGCCAGCAGCTTAGAGCAGACACTCTCCTACGAGCAGTACTTC
j_gene: TRBJ2-1; v_gene: TRBV4-3; d_gene: .; abundance: .; CDR3aa: CASSPLVYNEQFF; CDR3nt: TGCGCCAGCAGCCCCCTAGTGTACAATGAGCAGTTCTTC
j_gene: TRBJ2-5; v_gene: TRBV2; d_gene: .; abundance: few; CDR3aa: CASSSGEQGWETQYF; CDR3nt: TGTGCCAGCAGTTCAGGGGAGCAGGGCTGGGAGACCCAGTACTTC
j_gene: TRBJ2-1; v_gene: TRBV29-1; d_gene: .; abundance: .; CDR3aa: CSASAQRGPGNEQFF; CDR3nt: TGCAGCGCATCCGCCCAAAGGGGACCAGGCAATGAGCAGTTCTTC
j_gene: TRBJ1-3; v_gene: TRBV28; d_gene: .; abundance: .; CDR3aa: CASTVLDSSRNTIYF; CDR3nt: TGTGCCAGCACAGTCCTAGACAGTTCCAGGAACACCATATATTTT
j_gene: TRBJ1-5; v_gene: TRBV6-1; d_gene: .; abundance: .; CDR3aa: CASSEGEFGYQPQHF; CDR3nt: TGTGCCAGCAGTGAAGGGGAATTTGGATATCAGCCCCAGCATTTT
j_gene: TRBJ2-1; v_gene: TRBV9; d_gene: TRBD1; abundance: once; CDR3aa: CASSSGTGDYNEQFF; CDR3nt: TGTGCCAGCAGCTCCGGGACAGGGGACTACAATGAGCAGTTCTTC